The clone carrying this T cell receptor (beta chain) was counted at least ten times. Specified time point: sample taken at primary tumor resection. Researchers sequenced whole RNA taken from tumor, nontumor lung or frozen PBMC without sorting. Every TCR cDNA molecule bore a unique molecular identifier. TCRdb reanalysed the 5' RACE reads using MiXCR and keeps one entry per CDR3 protein. The sample consists of approximately 52,000 distinct CDR3 sequences, less than 8.5% of them appearing once. These data come from a study of spatial heterogeneity in lung cancer. The sequencing here drew on PBMCs, taken at surgery. The receptor's source is a female donor with early-stage non-small cell lung cancer.

The CDR3 here is CASSFFGKSDTQYF. DNA for the CDR3: TGTGCCAGCAGTTTTTTCGGGAAGTCAGATACGCAGTATTTT. The V and J genes are TRBV12-3 or TRBV12-4 and TRBJ2-3, with a possible D match to TRBD2 (5 bases). Trimming left V 3 bases short and J 4 bases short, with 11 bases between. The CDR3 spans 14 residues.